This T cell receptor beta chain was observed in a study of cytomegalovirus exposure and HLA in healthy donors. In the PCR, 60 Vbeta and 13 Jbeta primers were used. Assay: immunoSEQ multiplex PCR; the TCRdb copy retains only in-frame clones and omits some. The table records 210,000 or so clones, 85% of them present only once. Notes on the study in general: Immune exposure was documented only through CMV serostatus.

About this clone itself: The antigen is not known.

The CDR3 loop spans 16 amino acids. Trimming took 1 base from V and 1 from J, leaving 8 bases between them. Germline CDR1 SNHLY, CDR2 FYNNEI. The sequenced material came from PBMCs. The chain is built from TRBV2 and TRBJ2-6, with D perhaps matching TRBD2 (5 bases). This TCR came from a girl between 2 and 10 years old in good health and CMV-seronegative. CDR3 sequence: CASSEGTPSGANVLTF. The CDR3 DNA sequence: TGTGCCAGCAGTGAAGGGACTCCATCTGGGGCCAACGTCCTGACTTTC.